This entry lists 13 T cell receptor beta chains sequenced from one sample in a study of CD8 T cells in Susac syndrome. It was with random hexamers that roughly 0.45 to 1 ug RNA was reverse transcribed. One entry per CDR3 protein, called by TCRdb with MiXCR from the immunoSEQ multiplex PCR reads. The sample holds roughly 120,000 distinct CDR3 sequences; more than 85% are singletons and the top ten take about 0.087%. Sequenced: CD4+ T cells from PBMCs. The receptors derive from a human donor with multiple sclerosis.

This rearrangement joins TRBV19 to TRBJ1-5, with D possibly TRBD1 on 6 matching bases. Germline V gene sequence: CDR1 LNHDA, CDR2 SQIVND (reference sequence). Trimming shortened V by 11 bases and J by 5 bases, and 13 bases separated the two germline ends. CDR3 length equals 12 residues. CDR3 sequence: CAGGRGDQPQHF. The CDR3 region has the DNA TGTGCCGGGGGGCGGGGCGATCAGCCCCAGCATTTT.

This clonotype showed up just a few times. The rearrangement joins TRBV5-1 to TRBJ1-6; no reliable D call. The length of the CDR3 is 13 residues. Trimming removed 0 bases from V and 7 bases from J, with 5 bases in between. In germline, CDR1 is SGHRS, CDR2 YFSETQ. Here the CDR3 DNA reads TGCGCCAGCAGCTTGGATCGGAATTCACCCCTCCACTTT. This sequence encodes CASSLDRNSPLHF.

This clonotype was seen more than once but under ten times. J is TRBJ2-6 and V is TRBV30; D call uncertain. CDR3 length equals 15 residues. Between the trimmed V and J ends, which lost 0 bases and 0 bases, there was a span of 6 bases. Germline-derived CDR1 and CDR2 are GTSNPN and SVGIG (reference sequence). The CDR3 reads CAWSVGGSGANVLTF. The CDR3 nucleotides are TGTGCCTGGAGTGTCGGTGGCTCTGGGGCCAACGTCCTGACTTTC.

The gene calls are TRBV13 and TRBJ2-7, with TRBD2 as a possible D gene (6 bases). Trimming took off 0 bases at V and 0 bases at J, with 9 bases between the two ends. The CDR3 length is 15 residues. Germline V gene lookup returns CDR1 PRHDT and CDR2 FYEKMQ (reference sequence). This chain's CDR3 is CASSLGRESSYEQYF. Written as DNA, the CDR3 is TGTGCCAGCAGCTTAGGACGGGAGAGCTCCTACGAGCAGTACTTC.

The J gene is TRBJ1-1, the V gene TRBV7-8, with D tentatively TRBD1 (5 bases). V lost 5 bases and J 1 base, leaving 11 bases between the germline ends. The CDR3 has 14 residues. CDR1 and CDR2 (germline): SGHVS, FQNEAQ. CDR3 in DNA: TGTGCCAGCAGCGGGGACGGCAGGAACACTGAAGCTTTCTTT. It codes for CASSGDGRNTEAFF.

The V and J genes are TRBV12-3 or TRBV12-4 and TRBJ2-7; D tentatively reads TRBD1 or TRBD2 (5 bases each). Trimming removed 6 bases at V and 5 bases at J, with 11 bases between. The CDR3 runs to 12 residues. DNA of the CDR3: TGTGCCAGCAGACGAGGGGCCCACGAGCAGTACTTC. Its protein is CASRRGAHEQYF.

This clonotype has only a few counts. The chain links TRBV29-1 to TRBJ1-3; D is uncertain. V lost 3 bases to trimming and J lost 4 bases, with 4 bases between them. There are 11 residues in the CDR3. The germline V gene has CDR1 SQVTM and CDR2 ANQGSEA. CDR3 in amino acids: CSVERGNTIYF. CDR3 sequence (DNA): TGCAGCGTTGAGCGGGGAAACACCATATATTTT.

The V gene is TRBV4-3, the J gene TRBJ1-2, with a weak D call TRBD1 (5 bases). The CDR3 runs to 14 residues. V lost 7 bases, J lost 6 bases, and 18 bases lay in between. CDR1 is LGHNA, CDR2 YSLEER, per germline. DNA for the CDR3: TGCGCCAGCACCCCGGGGCATCTAATCCATGGCTACACCTTC. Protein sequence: CASTPGHLIHGYTF.

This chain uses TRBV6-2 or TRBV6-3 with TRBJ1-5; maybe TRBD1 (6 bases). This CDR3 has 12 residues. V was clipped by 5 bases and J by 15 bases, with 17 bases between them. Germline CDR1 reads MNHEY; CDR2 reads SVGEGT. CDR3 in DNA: TGTGCCAGCAGTCAACAAGGGGGGGATGGGCATTTT. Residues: CASSQQGGDGHF.

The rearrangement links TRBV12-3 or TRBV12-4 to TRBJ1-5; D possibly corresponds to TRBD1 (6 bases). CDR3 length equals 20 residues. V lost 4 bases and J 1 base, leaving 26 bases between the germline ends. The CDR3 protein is CASSWNGLTGGGISNQPQHF. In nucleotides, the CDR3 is TGTGCCAGCAGTTGGAATGGTCTTACGGGGGGCGGAATCAGCAATCAGCCCCAGCATTTT.

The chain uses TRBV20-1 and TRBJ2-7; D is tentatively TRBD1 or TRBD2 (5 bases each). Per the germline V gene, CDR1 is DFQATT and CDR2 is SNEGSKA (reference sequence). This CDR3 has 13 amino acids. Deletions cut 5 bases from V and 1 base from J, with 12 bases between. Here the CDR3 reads CSAPGRSSYEQYF. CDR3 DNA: TGCAGTGCTCCGGGACGGTCATCCTACGAGCAGTACTTC.

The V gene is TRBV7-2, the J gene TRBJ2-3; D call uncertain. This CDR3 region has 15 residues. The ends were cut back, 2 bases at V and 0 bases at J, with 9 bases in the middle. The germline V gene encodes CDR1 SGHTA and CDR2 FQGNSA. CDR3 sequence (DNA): TGTGCCAGCAGCTTACAAACTACTAGCACAGATACGCAGTATTTT. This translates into CASSLQTTSTDTQYF.

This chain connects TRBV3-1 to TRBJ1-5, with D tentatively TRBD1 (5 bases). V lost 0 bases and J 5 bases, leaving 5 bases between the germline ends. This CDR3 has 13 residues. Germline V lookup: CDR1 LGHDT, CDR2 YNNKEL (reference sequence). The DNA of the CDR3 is TGTGCCAGCAGCCAAGACAGGGATCAGCCCCAGCATTTT. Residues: CASSQDRDQPQHF.